This T cell receptor beta chain was profiled in a study of technical replicates of blood from several donors. V dropped 4 bases and J dropped 1; count of bases not matched to a gene: 7. The CDR3 is 16 amino acids. CDR1 is MNHEY and CDR2 is SVGAGI in the germline V gene. Assay: immunoSEQ multiplex PCR; the TCRdb copy retains only in-frame clones and omits some. Here the sample spans some 100,000 clones, approximately 96% being singletons. This chain links TRBV6-5 with TRBJ2-3; 8 nucleotides agree with TRBD2. This sequence originates from a human donor in good health. The sequencing input was T cells isolated from PBMCs. The chain's CDR3 is CASSLGLVGGTDTQYF. In nucleotides, the CDR3 is TGTGCCAGCAGTTTGGGACTAGTTGGGGGCACAGATACGCAGTATTTT.